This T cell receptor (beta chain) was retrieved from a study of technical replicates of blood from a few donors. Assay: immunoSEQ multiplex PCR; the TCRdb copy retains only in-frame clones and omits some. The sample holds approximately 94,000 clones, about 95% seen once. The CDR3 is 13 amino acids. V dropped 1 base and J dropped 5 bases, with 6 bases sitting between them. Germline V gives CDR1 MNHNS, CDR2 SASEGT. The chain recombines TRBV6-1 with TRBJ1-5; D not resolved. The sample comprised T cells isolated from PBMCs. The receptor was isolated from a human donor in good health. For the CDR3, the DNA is TGTGCCAGCAGTGAAGGGCCCGATCAGCCCCAGCATTTT. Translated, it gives CASSEGPDQPQHF.